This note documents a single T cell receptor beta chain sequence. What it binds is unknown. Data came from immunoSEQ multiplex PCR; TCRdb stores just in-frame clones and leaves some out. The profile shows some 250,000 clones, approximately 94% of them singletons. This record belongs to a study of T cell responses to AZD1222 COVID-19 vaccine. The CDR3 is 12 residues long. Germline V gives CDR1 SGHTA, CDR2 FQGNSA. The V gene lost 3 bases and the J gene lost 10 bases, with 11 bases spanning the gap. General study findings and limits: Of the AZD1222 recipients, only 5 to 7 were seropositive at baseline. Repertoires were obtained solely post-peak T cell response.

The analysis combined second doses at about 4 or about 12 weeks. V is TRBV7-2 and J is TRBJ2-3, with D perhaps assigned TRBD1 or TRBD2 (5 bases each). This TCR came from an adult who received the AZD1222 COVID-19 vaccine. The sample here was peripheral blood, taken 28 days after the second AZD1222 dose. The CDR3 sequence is CASSFRDRAQYF. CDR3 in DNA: TGTGCCAGCAGCTTCCGGGACCGGGCGCAGTATTTT.